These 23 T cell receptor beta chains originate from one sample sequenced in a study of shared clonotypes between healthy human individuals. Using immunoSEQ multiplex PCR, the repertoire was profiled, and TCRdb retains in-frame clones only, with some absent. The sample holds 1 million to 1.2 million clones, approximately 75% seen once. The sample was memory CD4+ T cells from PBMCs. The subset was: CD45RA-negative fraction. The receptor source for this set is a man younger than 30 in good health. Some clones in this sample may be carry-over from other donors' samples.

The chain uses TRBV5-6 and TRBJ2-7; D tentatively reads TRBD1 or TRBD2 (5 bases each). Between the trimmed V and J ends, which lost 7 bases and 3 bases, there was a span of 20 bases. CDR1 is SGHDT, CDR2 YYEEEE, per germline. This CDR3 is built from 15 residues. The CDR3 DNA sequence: TGTGCCAGCGGCACTGTGGGGACGGTGAACTACGAGCAGTACTTC. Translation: CASGTVGTVNYEQYF.

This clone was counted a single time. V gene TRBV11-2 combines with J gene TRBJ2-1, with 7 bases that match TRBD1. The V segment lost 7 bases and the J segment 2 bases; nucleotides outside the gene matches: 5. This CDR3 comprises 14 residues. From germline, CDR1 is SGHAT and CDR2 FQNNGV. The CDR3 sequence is CASTDRVAYNEQFF. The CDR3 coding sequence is TGTGCCAGCACCGACAGGGTGGCCTACAATGAGCAGTTCTTC.

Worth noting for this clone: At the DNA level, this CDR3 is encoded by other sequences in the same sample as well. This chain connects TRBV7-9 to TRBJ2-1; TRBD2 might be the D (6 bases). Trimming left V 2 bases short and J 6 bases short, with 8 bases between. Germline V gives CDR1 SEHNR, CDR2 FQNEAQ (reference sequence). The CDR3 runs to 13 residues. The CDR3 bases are TGTGCCAGCAGCTTATTGGGGGGCAATGAGCAGTTCTTC. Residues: CASSLLGGNEQFF.

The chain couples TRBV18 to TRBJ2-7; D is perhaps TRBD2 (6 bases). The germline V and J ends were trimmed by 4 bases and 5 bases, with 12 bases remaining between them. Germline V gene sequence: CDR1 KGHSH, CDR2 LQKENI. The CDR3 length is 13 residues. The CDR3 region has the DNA TGTGCCAGCTCACTGGGACTCAGAGACGAGCAGTACTTC. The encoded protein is CASSLGLRDEQYF.

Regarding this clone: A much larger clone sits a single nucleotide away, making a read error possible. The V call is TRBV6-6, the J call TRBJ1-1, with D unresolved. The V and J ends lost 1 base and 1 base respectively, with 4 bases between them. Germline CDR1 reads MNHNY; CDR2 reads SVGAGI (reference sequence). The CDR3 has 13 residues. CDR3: CASSYFGNTEAFF. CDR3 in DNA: TGTGCCAGCAGTTACTTCGGGAACACTGAAGCTTTCTTT.

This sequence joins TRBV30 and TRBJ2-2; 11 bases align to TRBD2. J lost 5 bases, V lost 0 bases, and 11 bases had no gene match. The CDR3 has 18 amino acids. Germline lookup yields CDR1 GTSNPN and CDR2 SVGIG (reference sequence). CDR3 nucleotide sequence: TGTGCCTGGAGTGTAGGTTGGCTAGCGGGAGGCCGGACCGGGGAGCTGTTTTTT. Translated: CAWSVGWLAGGRTGELFF.

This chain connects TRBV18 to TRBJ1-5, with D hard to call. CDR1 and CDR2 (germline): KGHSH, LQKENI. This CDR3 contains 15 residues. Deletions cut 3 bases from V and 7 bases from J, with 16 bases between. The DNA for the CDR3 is TGTGCCAGCTCACCCCGAGGGCCGCCGGAGCAGCCCCAGCATTTT. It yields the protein CASSPRGPPEQPQHF.

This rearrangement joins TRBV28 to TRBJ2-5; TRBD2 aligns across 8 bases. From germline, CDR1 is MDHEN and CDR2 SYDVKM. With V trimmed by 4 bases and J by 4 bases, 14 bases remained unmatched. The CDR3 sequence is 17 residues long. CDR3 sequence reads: CASSSYDGRAGGETQYF. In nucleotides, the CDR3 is TGTGCCAGCAGTTCCTACGACGGGAGGGCCGGTGGAGAGACCCAGTACTTC.

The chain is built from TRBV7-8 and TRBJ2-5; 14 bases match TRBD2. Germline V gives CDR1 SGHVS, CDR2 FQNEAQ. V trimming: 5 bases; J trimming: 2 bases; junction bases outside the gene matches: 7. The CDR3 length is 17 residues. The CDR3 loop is CASSPGTSGRVQETQYF. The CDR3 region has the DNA TGTGCCAGCAGCCCCGGGACTAGCGGGAGAGTACAAGAGACCCAGTACTTC.

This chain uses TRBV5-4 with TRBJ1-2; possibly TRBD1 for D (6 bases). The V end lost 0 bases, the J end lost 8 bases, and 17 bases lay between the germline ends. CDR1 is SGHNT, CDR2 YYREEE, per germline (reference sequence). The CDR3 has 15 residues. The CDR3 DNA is TGTGCCAGCAGCTTGGGAATAACAGGGTATCGCGGCTACACCTTC. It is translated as CASSLGITGYRGYTF.

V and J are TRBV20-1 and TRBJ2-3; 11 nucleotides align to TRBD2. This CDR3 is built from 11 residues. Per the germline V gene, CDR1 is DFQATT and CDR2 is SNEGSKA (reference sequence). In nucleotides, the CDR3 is TGCGGAGGACTAGCGGGAGATACGCAGTATTTT. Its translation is CGGLAGDTQYF.

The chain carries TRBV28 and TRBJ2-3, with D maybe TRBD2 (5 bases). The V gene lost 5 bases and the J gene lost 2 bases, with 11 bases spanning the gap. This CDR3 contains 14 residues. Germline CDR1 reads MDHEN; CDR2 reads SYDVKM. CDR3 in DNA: TGTGCCAGCAGTCTCTCCCGGGACACAGATACGCAGTATTTT. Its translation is CASSLSRDTDTQYF.

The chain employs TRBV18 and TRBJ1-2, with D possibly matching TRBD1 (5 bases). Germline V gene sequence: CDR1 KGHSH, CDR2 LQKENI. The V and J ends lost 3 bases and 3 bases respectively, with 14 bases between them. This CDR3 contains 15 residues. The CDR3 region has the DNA TGTGCCAGCTCACCCCTGGGGCGTGTGGACTATGGCTACACCTTC. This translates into CASSPLGRVDYGYTF. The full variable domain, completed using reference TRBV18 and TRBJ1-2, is NAGVMQNPRHLVRRRGQEARLRCSPMKGHSHVYWYRQLPEEGLKFMVYLQKENIIDESGMPKERFSAEFPKEGPSILRIQQVVRGDSAAYFCASSPLGRVDYGYTFGSGTRLTVV.

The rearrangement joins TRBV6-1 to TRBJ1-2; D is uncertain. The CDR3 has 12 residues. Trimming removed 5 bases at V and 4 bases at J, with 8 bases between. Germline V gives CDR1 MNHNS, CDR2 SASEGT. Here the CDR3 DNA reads TGTGCCAGCAGTCTTAAGAGCTATGGCTACACCTTC. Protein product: CASSLKSYGYTF.

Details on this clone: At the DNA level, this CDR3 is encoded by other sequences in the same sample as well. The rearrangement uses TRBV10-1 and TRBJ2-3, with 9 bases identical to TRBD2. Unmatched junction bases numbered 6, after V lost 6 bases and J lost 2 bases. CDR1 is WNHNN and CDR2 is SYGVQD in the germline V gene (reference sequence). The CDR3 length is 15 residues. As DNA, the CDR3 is TGCGCCAGCAGCGGTAGCGGGGGCACCACAGATACGCAGTATTTT. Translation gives CASSGSGGTTDTQYF.

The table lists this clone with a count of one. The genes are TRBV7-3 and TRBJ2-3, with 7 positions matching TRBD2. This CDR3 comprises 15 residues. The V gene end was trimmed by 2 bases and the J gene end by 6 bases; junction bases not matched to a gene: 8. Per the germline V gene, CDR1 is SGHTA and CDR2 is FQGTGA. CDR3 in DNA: TGTGCCAGCAGCTTATCGCTAGGGAGGGCCGATACGCAGTATTTT. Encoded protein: CASSLSLGRADTQYF.

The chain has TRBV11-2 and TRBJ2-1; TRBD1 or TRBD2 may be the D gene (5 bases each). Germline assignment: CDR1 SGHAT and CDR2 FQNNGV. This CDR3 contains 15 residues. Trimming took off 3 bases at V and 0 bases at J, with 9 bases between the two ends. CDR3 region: CASSFEGSSYNEQFF. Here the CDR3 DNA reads TGTGCCAGCAGCTTCGAGGGGAGCTCCTACAATGAGCAGTTCTTC.

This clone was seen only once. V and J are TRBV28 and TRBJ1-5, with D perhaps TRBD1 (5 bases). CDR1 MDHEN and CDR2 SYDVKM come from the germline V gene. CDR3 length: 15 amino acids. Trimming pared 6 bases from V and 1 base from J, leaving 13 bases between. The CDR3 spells CASSSLRDSNQPQHF. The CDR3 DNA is TGTGCCAGCAGCTCTCTCCGGGACAGCAATCAGCCCCAGCATTTT.

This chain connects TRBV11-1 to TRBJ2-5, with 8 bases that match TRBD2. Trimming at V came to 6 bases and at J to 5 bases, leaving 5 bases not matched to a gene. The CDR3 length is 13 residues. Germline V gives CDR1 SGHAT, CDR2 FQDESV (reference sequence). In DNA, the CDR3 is TGTGCCAGCAGTCGCACGGGGGGGGAGACCCAGTACTTC. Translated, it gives CASSRTGGETQYF.

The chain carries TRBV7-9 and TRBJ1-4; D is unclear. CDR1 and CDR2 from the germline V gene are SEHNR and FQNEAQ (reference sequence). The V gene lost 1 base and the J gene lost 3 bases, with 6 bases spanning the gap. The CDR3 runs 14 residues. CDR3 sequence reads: CASSLGDANEKLFF. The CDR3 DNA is TGTGCCAGCAGCTTAGGGGATGCTAATGAAAAACTGTTTTTT.

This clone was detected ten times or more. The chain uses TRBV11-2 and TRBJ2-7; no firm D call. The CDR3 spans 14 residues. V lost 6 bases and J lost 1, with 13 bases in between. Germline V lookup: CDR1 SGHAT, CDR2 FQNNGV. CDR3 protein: CASRGSLASYEQYF. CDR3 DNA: TGTGCCAGCAGGGGGTCCCTCGCATCCTACGAGCAGTACTTC. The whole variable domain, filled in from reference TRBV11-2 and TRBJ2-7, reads EAGVAQSPRYKIIEKRQSVAFWCNPISGHATLYWYQQILGQGPKLLIQFQNNGVVDDSQLPKDRFSAERLKGVDSTLKIQPAKLEDSAVYLCASRGSLASYEQYFGPGTRLTVT.

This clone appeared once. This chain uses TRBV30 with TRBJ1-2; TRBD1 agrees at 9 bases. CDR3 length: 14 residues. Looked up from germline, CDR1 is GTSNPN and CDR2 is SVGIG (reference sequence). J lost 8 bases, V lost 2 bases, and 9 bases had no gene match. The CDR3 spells CAWSRQGEGLGYTF. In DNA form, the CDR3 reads TGTGCCTGGAGTCGACAGGGGGAGGGTCTCGGCTACACCTTC.

CDR3 protein: CASSSGRWDPNEQYF. The CDR3 bases are TGTGCCAGCAGCTCCGGACGTTGGGACCCGAACGAGCAGTACTTC. The chain employs TRBV5-8 and TRBJ2-7; tentatively, D is TRBD1 or TRBD2 (5 bases each). The CDR3 has 15 residues. Germline V CDR1 and CDR2: SGHTS, YDEGEE. Trimming pared 3 bases from V and 5 bases from J, leaving 18 bases between.